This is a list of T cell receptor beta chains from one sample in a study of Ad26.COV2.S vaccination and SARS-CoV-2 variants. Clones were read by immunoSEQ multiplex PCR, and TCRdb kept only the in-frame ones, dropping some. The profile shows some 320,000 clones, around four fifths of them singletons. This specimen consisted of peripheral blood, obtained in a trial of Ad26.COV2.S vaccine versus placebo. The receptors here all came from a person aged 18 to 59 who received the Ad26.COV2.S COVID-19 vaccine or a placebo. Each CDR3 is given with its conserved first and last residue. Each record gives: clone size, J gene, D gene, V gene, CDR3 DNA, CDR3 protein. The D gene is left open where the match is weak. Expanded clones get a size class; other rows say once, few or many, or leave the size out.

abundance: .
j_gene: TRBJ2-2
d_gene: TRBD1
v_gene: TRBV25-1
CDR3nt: TGTGCCAGCAGTGAATTACAGGGGACGGCCGGGGAGCTGTTTTTT
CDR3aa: CASSELQGTAGELFF

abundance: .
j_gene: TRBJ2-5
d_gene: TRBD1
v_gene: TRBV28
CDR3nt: TGTGCCAGCAGCTCCGCCCGGGACAGGGGATTACTGGAGACCCAGTACTTC
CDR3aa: CASSSARDRGLLETQYF

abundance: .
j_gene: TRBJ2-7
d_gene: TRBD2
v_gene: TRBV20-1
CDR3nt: TGCAGTGCTAGTTACGCCGGGACTAGCATTATCCACGAGCAGTACTTC
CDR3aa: CSASYAGTSIIHEQYF

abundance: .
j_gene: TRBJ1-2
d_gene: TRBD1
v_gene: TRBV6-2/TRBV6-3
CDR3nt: TGTGCCAGCAGTCAAGACAGGGGGCTTTACTATGGCTACACCTTC
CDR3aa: CASSQDRGLYYGYTF

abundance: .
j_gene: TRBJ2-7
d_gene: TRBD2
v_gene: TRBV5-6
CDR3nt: TGTGCCAGCACCTCGGCCACCAGGGTAGCGGGGGGAGGCTACTACGAGCAGTACTTC
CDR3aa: CASTSATRVAGGGYYEQYF

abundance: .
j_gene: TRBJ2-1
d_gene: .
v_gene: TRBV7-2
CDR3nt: TGTGCCAGCAGCTTAGTCAGCGGTTACAATGAGCAGTTCTTC
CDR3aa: CASSLVSGYNEQFF

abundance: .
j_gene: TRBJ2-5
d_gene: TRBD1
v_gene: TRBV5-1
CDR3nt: TGCGCCAGCAGCTACGGGACAGAAGAGACCCAGTACTTC
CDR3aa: CASSYGTEETQYF

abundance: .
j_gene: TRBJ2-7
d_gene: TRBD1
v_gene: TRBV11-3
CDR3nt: TGTGCCAGCAGCTTCGAGGGGGCCACCTACGAGCAGTACTTC
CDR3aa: CASSFEGATYEQYF

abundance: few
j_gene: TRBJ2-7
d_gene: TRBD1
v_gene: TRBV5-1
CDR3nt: TGCGTCTCAATCGGGACAGGGGGTAAGCAGTACTTC
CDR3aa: CVSIGTGGKQYF

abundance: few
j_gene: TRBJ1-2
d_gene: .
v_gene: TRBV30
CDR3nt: TGTGCCTGGAGTCCGGGGCTTCACTATGGCTACACCTTC
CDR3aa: CAWSPGLHYGYTF

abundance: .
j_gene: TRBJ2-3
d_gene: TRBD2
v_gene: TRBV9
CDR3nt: TGTGCCAGCAGCCGAACTGAACTAGCGGGGGGCACAGATACGCAGTATTTT
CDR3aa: CASSRTELAGGTDTQYF

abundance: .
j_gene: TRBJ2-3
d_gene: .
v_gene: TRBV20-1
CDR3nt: TGCAGTGCTAGTCCCCCAAGGGCGACAGATACGCAGTATTTT
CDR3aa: CSASPPRATDTQYF

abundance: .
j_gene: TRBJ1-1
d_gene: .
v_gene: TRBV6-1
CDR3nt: TGTGCCAGCAGTGAAAGGGGGGACACTGAAGCTTTCTTT
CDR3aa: CASSERGDTEAFF

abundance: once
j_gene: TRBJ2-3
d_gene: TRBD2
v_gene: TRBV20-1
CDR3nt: TGCAGTGCTAGTCCGACTAGCCCTGGTGTTACAGATACGCAGTATTTT
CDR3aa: CSASPTSPGVTDTQYF

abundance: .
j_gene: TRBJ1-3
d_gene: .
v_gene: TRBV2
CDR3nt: TGTGCCAGCACTATAACCGGGGGGGCCTCTGGAAACACCATATATTTT
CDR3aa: CASTITGGASGNTIYF

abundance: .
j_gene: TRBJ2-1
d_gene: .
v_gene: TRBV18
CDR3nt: TGTGCCAGCTCACCGAGGACCCGCGTCGATGAGCAGTTCTTC
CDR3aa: CASSPRTRVDEQFF

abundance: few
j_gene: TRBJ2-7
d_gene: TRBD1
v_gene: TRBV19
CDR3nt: TGTGCCAGTAGCCACAGGGGGCAGACCTACGAGCAGTACTTC
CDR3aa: CASSHRGQTYEQYF

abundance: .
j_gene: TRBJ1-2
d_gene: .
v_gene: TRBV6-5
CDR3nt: TGTGCCAGCAGGAGTGGAGGGAGTGGCTACACCTTC
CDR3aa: CASRSGGSGYTF

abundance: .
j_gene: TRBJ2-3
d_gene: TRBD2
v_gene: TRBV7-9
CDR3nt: TGTGCCAGCAGCCCAGGGACTAGCGGCACAGATACGCAGTATTTT
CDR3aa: CASSPGTSGTDTQYF

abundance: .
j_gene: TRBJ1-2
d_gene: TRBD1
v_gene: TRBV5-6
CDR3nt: TGTGCCAGCAGCTTCGGGACAGGGGTTTCGGGCTACACCTTC
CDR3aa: CASSFGTGVSGYTF

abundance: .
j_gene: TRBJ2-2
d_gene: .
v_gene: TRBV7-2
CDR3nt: TGTGCCAGCAGCTTAGCAAGGGGGAACAAAAACACCGGGGAGCTGTTTTTT
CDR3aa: CASSLARGNKNTGELFF

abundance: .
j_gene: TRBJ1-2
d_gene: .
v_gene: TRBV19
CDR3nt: TGTGCCAGTAGTATCTCGGCCTATGGCTACACCTTC
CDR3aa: CASSISAYGYTF

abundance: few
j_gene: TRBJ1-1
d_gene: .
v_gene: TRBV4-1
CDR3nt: TGCGCCAGCAGCCAAGCCTCCTCCAGGCGTATTATGAACACTGAAGCTTTCTTT
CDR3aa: CASSQASSRRIMNTEAFF

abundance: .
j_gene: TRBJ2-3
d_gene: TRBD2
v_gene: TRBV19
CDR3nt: TGTGCCAGTAGAGGAGGACTAGCGGGGGGGGCAAAGACAGATACGCAGTATTTT
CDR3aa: CASRGGLAGGAKTDTQYF

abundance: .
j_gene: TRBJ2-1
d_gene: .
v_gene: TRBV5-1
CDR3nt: TGCGCCAGCAGCTTAACTACGACGCAGTTCTTC
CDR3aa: CASSLTTTQFF

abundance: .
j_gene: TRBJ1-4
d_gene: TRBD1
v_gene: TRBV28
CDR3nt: TGTGCCAGCAGTTTTCAGACAGGGGGCTTCGTAAAACTGTTTTTT
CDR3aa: CASSFQTGGFVKLFF

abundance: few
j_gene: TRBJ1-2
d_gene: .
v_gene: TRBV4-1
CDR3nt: TGCGCCAGCAGCCAAGGGGTCGGGGCGGCCCACTATGGCTACACCTTC
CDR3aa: CASSQGVGAAHYGYTF